The clone carrying this T cell receptor beta chain appeared a single time. This specimen belongs to a study of blood T cell repertoires in COVID-19. Study summary: Sites across the United States, Italy and Spain contributed samples from acute and convalescent COVID-19.

The V gene end was trimmed by 3 bases and the J gene end by 2 bases; junction bases not matched to a gene: 4. The CDR3 is 15 amino acids. The germline V gene has CDR1 MGHDK and CDR2 SYGVNS. Method: immunoSEQ multiplex PCR; TCRdb's copy keeps in-frame clones and lacks some. This table has fewer than 50,000 clones, under 95% appearing once. This sequence was found in a human donor in a cohort sampled during active COVID-19. V gene TRBV25-1 combines with J gene TRBJ2-7; 10 bases line up with TRBD2. The specimen was peripheral blood. This chain's CDR3 is CASSELAGGTYEQYF. Here the CDR3 DNA reads TGTGCCAGCAGTGAGTTAGCGGGAGGTACCTACGAGCAGTACTTC.